These 25 T cell receptor beta chains were sequenced from one sample in a study of Ad26.COV2.S vaccination and SARS-CoV-2 variants. Produced via immunoSEQ multiplex PCR; TCRdb's table is partial and in-frame only. The data contain 300,000 to 350,000 clones, roughly 90% of them seen just once; the ten biggest clones take up about 6.4%. Treatment: some 20 received Ad26.COV2.S at low or high dose, single or two shots; 5 received placebo; per-sample allocation not given. Sampling occurred on day 63 after the first vaccine or placebo injection. The material was peripheral blood, obtained in a trial of Ad26.COV2.S vaccine versus placebo. The receptors were gathered from a person between 18 and 59 years old who received the Ad26.COV2.S COVID-19 vaccine or a placebo.

This clone was counted a single time. The genes are TRBV9 and TRBJ2-5; 7 bases fit TRBD1. This CDR3 comprises 14 residues. CDR1 is SGDLS, CDR2 YYNGEE, per germline. V lost 0 bases, J lost 2 bases, and 1 base stayed unmatched. CDR3 amino acids: CASSVGGQQETQYF. DNA for the CDR3: TGTGCCAGCAGCGTAGGGGGACAGCAAGAGACCCAGTACTTC.

The J gene is TRBJ1-1, the V gene TRBV11-3; TRBD1 matches at 8 bases. The CDR3 covers 15 residues. CDR1 and CDR2 (germline): SGHNT, YENEEA. The trim removed 5 bases at V and 0 bases at J, leaving 5 bases unmatched. CDR3 DNA sequence: TGTGCCAGCAGCCCAGGGGGCGAGTTGAACACTGAAGCTTTCTTT. It is translated as CASSPGGELNTEAFF.

The chain has TRBV19 and TRBJ2-7, with TRBD1 identical over 8 bases. The germline V gene encodes CDR1 LNHDA and CDR2 SQIVND (reference sequence). Losses at the gene ends were 3 bases for V and 7 bases for J; bases not matched to a gene: 11. The CDR3 is 15 amino acids. DNA of the CDR3: TGTGCCAGTAGTATCTCCCGACAGGGGAAAGGTGAGCAGTACTTC. Its protein product is CASSISRQGKGEQYF.

This chain uses TRBV5-1 with TRBJ2-7; TRBD2 matches at 12 bases. This CDR3 region has 16 residues. CDR1 is SGHRS, CDR2 YFSETQ, per germline. V was pared by 1 base and J by 5 bases, with 7 bases of the junction left unmatched. The CDR3 here is CASSLLTSGSIHEQYF. CDR3 coding DNA: TGCGCCAGCAGCTTGTTGACTAGCGGGAGTATCCACGAGCAGTACTTC.

The genes are TRBV18 and TRBJ1-5; TRBD1 matches at 9 bases. CDR1 KGHSH and CDR2 LQKENI come from the germline V gene. The CDR3 loop spans 19 amino acids. Unmatched junction bases numbered 11, after V lost 1 base and J lost 1 base. The CDR3, as DNA: TGTGCCAGCTCACCACAGTTTCTCGGGGACAGGGACAGCAATCAGCCCCAGCATTTT. Encoded protein: CASSPQFLGDRDSNQPQHF.

V and J are TRBV11-3 and TRBJ2-7, with D possibly being TRBD2 (6 bases). This CDR3 contains 15 residues. With 5 bases removed from V and 2 bases from J, the gap between germline ends came to 16 bases. From germline, CDR1 is SGHNT and CDR2 YENEEA. The CDR3 protein is CASSLQPGVPYEQYF. The DNA for the CDR3 is TGTGCCAGCAGCCTCCAACCGGGGGTACCCTACGAGCAGTACTTC.

A note on this clone: Distinct nucleotide sequences in the sample also encode this CDR3. The rearrangement uses TRBV6-2 or TRBV6-3 and TRBJ1-2; D remains unclear. This CDR3 region has 11 residues. The germline V gene has CDR1 MNHEY and CDR2 SVGEGT. V was cut by 5 bases and J by 4 bases, with 5 bases left in between. The CDR3 loop is CASSRTYGYTF. As DNA, the CDR3 is TGTGCCAGCAGTCGGACCTATGGCTACACCTTC.

This chain joins TRBV5-1 and TRBJ2-7, with D hard to call. Germline V lookup: CDR1 SGHRS, CDR2 YFSETQ. V lost 4 bases, J lost 2 bases, and 13 bases lay in between. CDR3 length equals 14 residues. The CDR3: CASSPDPGAYEQYF. CDR3 bases: TGCGCCAGCAGCCCTGACCCTGGGGCCTACGAGCAGTACTTC. The whole variable domain, filled in from reference TRBV5-1 and TRBJ2-7, reads KAGVTQTPRYLIKTRGQQVTLSCSPISGHRSVSWYQQTPGQGLQFLFEYFSETQRNKGNFPGRFSGRQFSNSRSEMNVSTLELGDSALYLCASSPDPGAYEQYFGPGTRLTVT.

The chain carries TRBV28 and TRBJ1-3; tentatively, D is TRBD1 (5 bases). Germline assignment: CDR1 MDHEN and CDR2 SYDVKM. V was cut by 6 bases and J by 8 bases, with 23 bases left in between. There are 16 residues in the CDR3. CDR3 residues: CASRPRRQPPLDTIYF. DNA of the CDR3: TGTGCCAGCAGACCGAGGAGACAGCCGCCCTTGGACACCATATATTTT.

This clone was seen a handful of times. The CDR3 DNA sequence: TGTGCCAGCAGTTACTCGAGAGCAGGCTCCTACGAGCAGTACTTC. This sequence encodes CASSYSRAGSYEQYF. The J gene is TRBJ2-7, the V gene TRBV6-5; D unclear. V lost 0 bases and J 0 bases, leaving 9 bases between the germline ends. The CDR3 has 15 residues. From germline, CDR1 is MNHEY and CDR2 SVGAGI.

The chain carries TRBV7-9 and TRBJ1-1; no definite D call. V lost 1 base to trimming and J lost 10 bases, with 10 bases between them. CDR3 length: 12 residues. The germline V gene has CDR1 SEHNR and CDR2 FQNEAQ (reference sequence). CDR3 amino acids: CASSLGFSGAFF. Written as DNA, the CDR3 is TGTGCCAGCAGCTTAGGGTTTTCGGGAGCTTTCTTT.

A single count supports this clone. V gene TRBV11-2 combines with J gene TRBJ2-2; unclear D gene. CDR3 length: 13 amino acids. V lost 3 bases to trimming and J lost 5 bases, with 7 bases between them. Per germline, CDR1 SGHAT and CDR2 FQNNGV. CDR3 bases: TGTGCCAGCAGCTTTACGAGGACCGGGGAGCTGTTTTTT. Its protein is CASSFTRTGELFF.

V gene TRBV7-6 combines with J gene TRBJ1-6; 8 nucleotides align to TRBD1. Germline V lookup: CDR1 SGHVS, CDR2 FNYEAQ. J was trimmed by 7 bases and V by 3 bases; bases with no gene match: 5. The length of the CDR3 is 15 residues. CDR3 coding DNA: TGTGCCAGCAGCTTGGACAGGGCCGTAAATTCACCCCTCCACTTT. Encoded protein: CASSLDRAVNSPLHF.

The gene calls are TRBV3-1 (or the pseudogene TRBV3-2) and TRBJ1-3; D gene ambiguous. Germline V CDR1 and CDR2: LGHDT, YNNKEL (reference sequence). Trimming pared 3 bases from V and 3 bases from J, leaving 6 bases between. The CDR3 is 13 residues long. The CDR3 sequence is CASSQSDGNTIYF. DNA for the CDR3: TGTGCCAGCAGCCAGTCGGATGGAAACACCATATATTTT.

V gene TRBV19 combines with J gene TRBJ1-4; D unclear. CDR1 is LNHDA and CDR2 is SQIVND in the germline V gene (reference sequence). V dropped 4 bases and J dropped 0 bases, with 15 bases sitting between them. The CDR3 has 17 amino acids. CDR3 amino acids: CASSNSARWATNEKLFF. The CDR3 nucleotides read TGTGCCAGTAGTAATTCGGCCAGGTGGGCAACTAATGAAAAACTGTTTTTT.

The J gene is TRBJ1-4, the V gene TRBV6-4, with D perhaps TRBD1 (5 bases). V was cut by 3 bases and J by 2 bases, with 10 bases left in between. The CDR3 extends over 15 amino acids. Germline CDR1 and CDR2: MRHNA and SNTAGT. As DNA, the CDR3 is TGTGCCAGCAGTGAATTGGGGACCACTAATGAAAAACTGTTTTTT. Amino acids: CASSELGTTNEKLFF.

The chain has TRBV6-2 or TRBV6-3 and TRBJ2-3; perhaps TRBD2 as D (6 bases). Trimming pared 5 bases from V and 3 bases from J, leaving 15 bases between. CDR3 length equals 15 residues. Germline CDR1 reads MNHEY; CDR2 reads SVGEGT. This chain's CDR3 is CASSRGGVGTDTQYF. The CDR3 nucleotides read TGTGCCAGCAGTCGAGGCGGGGTAGGGACAGATACGCAGTATTTT.

This chain joins TRBV6-2 or TRBV6-3 and TRBJ1-5, with D perhaps matching TRBD1 (6 bases). V was pared by 5 bases and J by 3 bases, with 11 bases between. Germline CDR1 reads MNHEY; CDR2 reads SVGEGT. CDR3 length: 14 amino acids. The CDR3 loop reads CASSTRDTNQPQHF. The CDR3 DNA reads as TGTGCCAGCAGTACACGGGACACCAATCAGCCCCAGCATTTT.

Worth noting for this clone: The same CDR3 is also encoded by other DNA sequences in this sample. This sequence joins TRBV6-2 or TRBV6-3 and TRBJ1-5; D unresolved. In germline, CDR1 is MNHEY, CDR2 SVGEGT. The CDR3 covers 13 residues. Trimming removed 3 bases at V and 3 bases at J, with 6 bases between. CDR3 sequence: CASSYRDNQPQHF. The CDR3 bases are TGTGCCAGCAGTTATAGGGACAATCAGCCCCAGCATTTT.

This rearrangement joins TRBV29-1 to TRBJ2-1; 10 bases are a match to TRBD2. Trimming removed 6 bases from V and 2 bases from J; junction bases left unmatched: 4. The CDR3 covers 14 residues. Germline V gene sequence: CDR1 SQVTM, CDR2 ANQGSEA. CDR3 coding DNA: TGCAGCGTGAAAAGCGGGAGGGCCTACAATGAGCAGTTCTTC. Amino acid sequence: CSVKSGRAYNEQFF.

This clone came up once. The chain uses TRBV7-9 and TRBJ1-5; TRBD1 agrees at 9 bases. Germline assignment: CDR1 SEHNR and CDR2 FQNEAQ (reference sequence). The CDR3 loop spans 16 amino acids. V was pared by 1 base and J by 4 bases, with 5 bases of the junction left unmatched. CDR3 DNA sequence: TGTGCCAGCAGCTTAGAGACAGGGGGTGGGAATCAGCCCCAGCATTTT. This codes for CASSLETGGGNQPQHF.

CDR3 protein: CASSTGRQGATGELFF. The CDR3 DNA is TGTGCCAGTAGTACAGGCAGACAGGGGGCCACCGGGGAGCTGTTTTTT. The J gene is TRBJ2-2, the V gene TRBV19; 10 bases agree with TRBD1. The V gene's germline CDR1 is LNHDA and CDR2 SQIVND (reference sequence). The CDR3 sequence is 16 residues long. J lost 4 bases, V lost 4 bases, and 6 bases had no gene match.

This chain joins TRBV4-2 and TRBJ1-1, with D unclear. The V end was cut by 4 bases, the J end by 0 bases, with 6 bases between. There are 13 residues in the CDR3. From germline, CDR1 is LGHNA and CDR2 YNFKEQ. This CDR3 is CASSLGLNTEAFF. CDR3 DNA: TGTGCCAGCAGCCTGGGTTTGAACACTGAAGCTTTCTTT.

This clone has a single count. The rearrangement joins TRBV28 to TRBJ1-2, with D possibly matching TRBD1 (5 bases). Germline CDR1 MDHEN, CDR2 SYDVKM. The CDR3 covers 15 residues. Trimming left V 5 bases short and J 8 bases short, with 21 bases between. The CDR3 region has the DNA TGTGCCAGCAGTCGAATGGCGGGGGATTCGAGAGGCTACACCTTC. It encodes CASSRMAGDSRGYTF.

The chain has TRBV7-2 and TRBJ2-7, with 7 positions matching TRBD1. Trimming took 1 base from V and 0 from J; bases not matched to a gene: 3. There are 15 residues in the CDR3. CDR1 and CDR2 from the germline V gene are SGHTA and FQGNSA. Here the CDR3 reads CASSLGRTGSYEQYF. As DNA, the CDR3 is TGTGCCAGCAGCTTAGGTAGGACAGGCTCCTACGAGCAGTACTTC.